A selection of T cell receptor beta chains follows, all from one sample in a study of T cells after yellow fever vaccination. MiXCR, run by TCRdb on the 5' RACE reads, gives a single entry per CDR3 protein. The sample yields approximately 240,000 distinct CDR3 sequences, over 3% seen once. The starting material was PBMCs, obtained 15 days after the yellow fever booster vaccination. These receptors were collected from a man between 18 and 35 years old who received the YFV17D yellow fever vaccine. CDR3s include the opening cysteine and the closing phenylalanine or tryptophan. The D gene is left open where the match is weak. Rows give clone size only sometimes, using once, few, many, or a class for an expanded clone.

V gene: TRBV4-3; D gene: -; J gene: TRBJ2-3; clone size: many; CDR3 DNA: TGCGCCAGCAGCCTTTCTGGCGGGGTGACAGATACGCAGTATTTT; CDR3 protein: CASSLSGGVTDTQYF
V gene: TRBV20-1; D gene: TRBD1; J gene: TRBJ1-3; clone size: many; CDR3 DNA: TGCAGTGCTCCCTCCCCCTACCGGGACAGGGGGCTCGGAAACACCATATATTTT; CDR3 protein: CSAPSPYRDRGLGNTIYF
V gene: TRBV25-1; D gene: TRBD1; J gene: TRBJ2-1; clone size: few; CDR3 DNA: TGTGCCAGCAGTGGCACAGGGGAACATGAGCAGTTCTTC; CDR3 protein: CASSGTGEHEQFF
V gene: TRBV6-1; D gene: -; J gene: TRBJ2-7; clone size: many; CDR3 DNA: TGTGCCACCAAGAACAGGGAACGCTACGAGCAGTACTTC; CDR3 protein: CATKNRERYEQYF
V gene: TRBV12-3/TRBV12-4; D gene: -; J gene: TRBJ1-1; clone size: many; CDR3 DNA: TGTGCCAGCAGTTTAGATCCGGGTACGAACACTGAAGCTTTCTTT; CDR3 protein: CASSLDPGTNTEAFF
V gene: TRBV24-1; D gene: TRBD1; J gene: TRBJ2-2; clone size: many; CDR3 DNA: TGTGCCACCAGTGGTAAACACCGGGACAGTAACACCGGGGAGCTGTTTTTT; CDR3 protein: CATSGKHRDSNTGELFF
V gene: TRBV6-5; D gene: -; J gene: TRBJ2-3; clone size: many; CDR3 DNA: TGTGCCAGCAGTCATCTCCCGGGGGGCACAGATACGCAGTATTTT; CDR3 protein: CASSHLPGGTDTQYF
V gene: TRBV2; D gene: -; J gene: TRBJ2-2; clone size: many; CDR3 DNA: TGTGCCAGTTCGATCGGACTGTCCAACGGGGAGCTGTTTTTT; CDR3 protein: CASSIGLSNGELFF
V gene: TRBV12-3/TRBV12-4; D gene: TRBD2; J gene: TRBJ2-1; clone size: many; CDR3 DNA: TGTGCCAGCAGTATTAGCGGGGGGGTCTACAATGAGCAGTTCTTC; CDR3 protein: CASSISGGVYNEQFF
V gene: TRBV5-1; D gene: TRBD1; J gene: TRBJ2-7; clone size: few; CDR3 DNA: TGCGCCAGCAGCGAAGCCGGGACAGGATTATACGAGCAGTACTTC; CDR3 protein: CASSEAGTGLYEQYF
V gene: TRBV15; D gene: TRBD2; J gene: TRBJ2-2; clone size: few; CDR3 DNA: TGTGCCACCAGCAGACCTTGGGGGGAGGGCACCGGGGAGCTGTTTTTT; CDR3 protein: CATSRPWGEGTGELFF
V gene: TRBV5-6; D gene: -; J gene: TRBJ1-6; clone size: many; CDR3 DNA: TGTGCCAGCAGCTTGGAGTCAGCTAGATATAATTCACCCCTCCACTTT; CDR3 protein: CASSLESARYNSPLHF
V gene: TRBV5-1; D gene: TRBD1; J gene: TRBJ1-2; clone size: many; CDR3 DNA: TGCGCCAGCAGCATCCCGGGACAGGACTATGGCTACACCTTC; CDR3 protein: CASSIPGQDYGYTF
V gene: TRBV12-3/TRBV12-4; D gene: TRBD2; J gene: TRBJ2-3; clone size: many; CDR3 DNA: TGTGCCAGCAGTTTAGGAGCGGGGGTGGATACGCAGTATTTT; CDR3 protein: CASSLGAGVDTQYF
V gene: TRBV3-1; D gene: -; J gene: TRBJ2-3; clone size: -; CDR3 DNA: TGTGCCAGCAGCCAACTAGGGAGCACAGATACGCAGTATTTT; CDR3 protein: CASSQLGSTDTQYF
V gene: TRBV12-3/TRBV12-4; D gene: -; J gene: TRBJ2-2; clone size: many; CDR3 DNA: TGTGCCAGCAGTCGGCGGACAGCCACCGGGGAGCTGTTTTTT; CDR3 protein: CASSRRTATGELFF
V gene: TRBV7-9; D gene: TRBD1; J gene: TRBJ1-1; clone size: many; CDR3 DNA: TGTGCCAGCAGCTTAATACAGGGGGAGTCTGAAGCTTTCTTT; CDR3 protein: CASSLIQGESEAFF
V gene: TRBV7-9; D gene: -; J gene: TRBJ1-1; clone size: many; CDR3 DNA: TGTGCCAGCAGCTTCTCAACGGTGAACACTGAAGCTTTCTTT; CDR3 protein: CASSFSTVNTEAFF
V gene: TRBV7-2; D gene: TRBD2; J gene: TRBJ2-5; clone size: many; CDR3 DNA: TGTGCCAGCAGCTTAGTACTAGCGGGGTGGGAGACCCAGTACTTC; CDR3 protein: CASSLVLAGWETQYF
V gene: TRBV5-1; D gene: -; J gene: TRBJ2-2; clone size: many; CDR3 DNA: TGCGCCAGCAGCTTGGCCAGGGCCGGGGAGCTGTTTTTT; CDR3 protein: CASSLARAGELFF